This is a list of T cell receptor beta chains from one sample in a study of cytomegalovirus exposure and HLA in healthy donors. TCRdb's table, derived via immunoSEQ multiplex PCR, lists solely in-frame clones and lacks some. There are some 100,000 clones in the sample; approximately 81% occur only once, and over 12% lies in the top ten. Input material: PBMCs. These receptors were taken from a male donor in good health and CMV-seropositive. The CDR3 runs from the conserved cysteine through the conserved F or W. D genes are given only for firm matches. Size is omitted from some rows. Given values are once, few, many or a class for expanded clones.

TRBV7-8	.	.	TRBJ1-1	CASRQGIPEAFF	TGTGCCAGCAGGCAGGGAATCCCTGAAGCTTTCTTT
TRBV27	once	.	TRBJ1-4	CASSARLLTNEKLFF	TGTGCCAGCAGTGCCCGACTACTTACGAATGAAAAACTGTTTTTT
TRBV19	.	.	TRBJ2-1	CASSAYVPLRGRGYNEQFF	TGTGCCAGTAGTGCCTACGTACCCCTACGTGGGCGGGGATACAATGAGCAGTTCTTC
TRBV4-2	.	.	TRBJ2-7	CASSRTFGNEQYF	TGTGCCAGCAGCCGAACTTTCGGGAACGAGCAGTACTTC
TRBV19	.	TRBD1	TRBJ1-2	CASRGRENYGYTF	TGTGCCTCCAGGGGGCGCGAAAACTATGGCTACACCTTC
TRBV7-7	few	.	TRBJ2-5	CASSLTRESQETQYF	TGTGCCAGCAGCCTGACGAGGGAATCCCAAGAGACCCAGTACTTC
TRBV10-3	.	.	TRBJ2-5	CAISELGRETQYF	TGTGCCATCAGTGAGTTGGGCAGAGAGACCCAGTACTTC
TRBV19	.	.	TRBJ2-5	CASTSNLGQETQYF	TGTGCCAGTACCTCTAATCTCGGTCAAGAGACCCAGTACTTC
TRBV9	.	TRBD2	TRBJ2-3	CASSGRGPSSTDTQYF	TGTGCCAGCAGTGGGAGGGGACCCTCTAGCACAGATACGCAGTATTTT
TRBV4-3	few	TRBD1	TRBJ2-4	CASSQNTRDRENIQYF	TGCGCCAGCAGCCAAAATACCCGGGACAGAGAAAACATTCAGTACTTC
TRBV5-6	once	.	TRBJ1-4	CASSSGMVNEKLFF	TGTGCCAGCAGCTCAGGAATGGTAAATGAAAAACTGTTTTTT
TRBV29-1	.	.	TRBJ1-5	CSVGGGDQPQHF	TGCAGCGTTGGCGGAGGGGATCAGCCCCAGCATTTT
TRBV6-7	.	TRBD1	TRBJ1-5	CASSPTGALNQPQHF	TGTGCCAGCAGTCCGACAGGGGCTTTGAATCAGCCCCAGCATTTT
TRBV18	once	TRBD2	TRBJ2-1	CASSPTSGGGGYNEQFF	TGTGCCAGCTCACCTACTTCGGGCGGGGGGGGCTACAATGAGCAGTTCTTC
TRBV4-2	.	.	TRBJ1-2	CATRDWRKGGYTF	TGTGCCACCCGGGACTGGCGGAAGGGTGGCTACACCTTC
TRBV28	.	TRBD2	TRBJ2-1	CASSSLPLGLSGVDEQFF	TGTGCCAGCAGTTCTCTCCCTCTGGGACTAAGCGGGGTCGATGAGCAGTTCTTC